A selection of T cell receptor beta chains follows, all from one sample in a study of PD-1 blockade in classical Hodgkin lymphoma. Assay used: immunoSEQ multiplex PCR; TCRdb lists only in-frame clones, some missing. The table has some 43,000 clones, around 86% seen once. The sample in question was peripheral blood mononuclear cells (PBMCs), obtained before the second cycle of nivolumab. Receptors were obtained from a human donor with classical Hodgkin lymphoma. Each CDR3 is given with its conserved first and last residue. The D gene is left open where the match is weak. Only some rows state a clone size, as once, few, many or a class for expanded clones.

clone size	V gene	J gene	D gene	CDR3 protein	CDR3 DNA
once	TRBV19	TRBJ1-5	TRBD1	CASSMGQGDQPQHF	TGTGCCAGTAGTATGGGACAGGGTGATCAGCCCCAGCATTTT
-	TRBV4-1	TRBJ2-7	TRBD1	CASSQYWTGGDEQYF	TGCGCCAGCAGCCAATATTGGACAGGGGGCGACGAGCAGTACTTC
-	TRBV28	TRBJ2-2	-	CASSWREIESGELFF	TGTGCCAGCAGTTGGAGGGAGATTGAGTCCGGGGAGCTGTTTTTT
-	TRBV15	TRBJ2-3	-	CATAGGAADTQYF	TGTGCCACCGCAGGCGGGGCCGCAGATACGCAGTATTTT
-	TRBV5-1	TRBJ1-5	-	CASSRDLGGNQPQHF	TGCGCCAGCAGTCGCGACTTGGGGGGCAATCAGCCCCAGCATTTT
-	TRBV6-5	TRBJ1-2	TRBD1	CASSFVQGSAYGYTF	TGTGCCAGCAGTTTCGTACAGGGGTCTGCCTATGGCTACACCTTC
few	TRBV19	TRBJ1-2	-	CASRLSGDYGYTF	TGTGCCAGTAGACTGTCAGGGGATTATGGCTACACCTTC
-	TRBV29-1	TRBJ2-3	-	CSVYNTLDTQYF	TGCAGCGTTTACAATACCCTAGATACGCAGTATTTT
-	TRBV4-1	TRBJ2-7	-	CASSQDGTLYEQYF	TGCGCCAGCAGCCAAGATGGGACCCTGTACGAGCAGTACTTC
-	TRBV15	TRBJ2-5	-	CATSRSGPGGETQYF	TGTGCCACCAGCAGGTCGGGCCCAGGAGGAGAGACCCAGTACTTC
-	TRBV9	TRBJ2-3	TRBD2	CASSVEAGAHTDTQYF	TGTGCCAGCAGCGTAGAAGCGGGGGCCCACACAGATACGCAGTATTTT
-	TRBV28	TRBJ1-4	-	CASSLGVREKLFF	TGTGCCAGCAGTTTGGGGGTACGCGAAAAACTGTTTTTT
-	TRBV11-3	TRBJ2-1	-	CASSLGRVSHEQFF	TGTGCCAGCAGCTTAGGGCGGGTTTCCCATGAGCAGTTCTTC
-	TRBV5-1	TRBJ1-4	TRBD1	CASSLIPGQRNEKLFF	TGCGCCAGCAGCTTGATCCCGGGACAGCGTAATGAAAAACTGTTTTTT
once	TRBV28	TRBJ2-1	-	CASSFNGAGLITYDEQFF	TGTGCCAGCAGTTTTAATGGGGCGGGTTTAATTACTTACGATGAGCAGTTCTTC
-	TRBV10-3	TRBJ2-1	TRBD2	CAIRTSGSYNEQFF	TGTGCCATCAGGACTAGCGGCTCCTACAATGAGCAGTTCTTC
-	TRBV7-2	TRBJ1-1	-	CASSLGGLMNTEAFF	TGTGCCAGCAGCTTAGGTGGGTTAATGAACACTGAAGCTTTCTTT
-	TRBV5-6	TRBJ2-3	-	CASSLVGGSTDTQYF	TGTGCCAGCAGCTTGGTGGGGGGCAGCACAGATACGCAGTATTTT
-	TRBV11-3	TRBJ1-3	TRBD1	CASSPGQGPGNTIYF	TGTGCCAGCAGCCCGGGACAGGGCCCTGGAAACACCATATATTTT
-	TRBV2	TRBJ2-3	-	CASSEAGGEGTDTQYF	TGTGCCAGCAGTGAAGCGGGCGGGGAAGGCACAGATACGCAGTATTTT
-	TRBV28	TRBJ1-1	-	CASSPALWYRTTEAFF	TGTGCCAGCAGTCCCGCCCTTTGGTATCGTACCACTGAAGCTTTCTTT
-	TRBV19	TRBJ2-1	-	CASNAQGINEQFF	TGTGCCAGTAACGCGCAGGGGATCAATGAGCAGTTCTTC
-	TRBV5-6	TRBJ1-2	TRBD1	CASSQRTGHMGYGYTF	TGTGCCAGCAGCCAACGGACAGGCCATATGGGCTATGGCTACACCTTC
few	TRBV10-3	TRBJ1-1	-	CAAQGGFGMNTEAFF	TGTGCCGCCCAAGGCGGCTTTGGGATGAACACTGAAGCTTTCTTT
-	TRBV6-7	TRBJ2-6	-	CARTSGTSGANVLTF	TGTGCCAGGACATCCGGGACCTCTGGGGCCAACGTCCTGACTTTC
-	TRBV27	TRBJ2-1	-	CASRSALRGVGYNEQFF	TGTGCCAGCAGATCTGCCCTGCGGGGAGTAGGGTACAATGAGCAGTTCTTC
once	TRBV19	TRBJ2-7	-	CASSTDRYEQYF	TGTGCCAGTAGTACCGACAGATACGAGCAGTACTTC
-	TRBV9	TRBJ1-6	-	CASSFRGTNSPLHF	TGTGCCAGCAGCTTCAGGGGAACTAATTCACCCCTCCACTTT
-	TRBV4-3	TRBJ2-3	-	CASSQGRGTDTQYF	TGCGCCAGCAGCCAAGGCCGGGGCACAGATACGCAGTATTTT
-	TRBV30	TRBJ2-1	-	CAWSLFHNEQFF	TGTGCCTGGAGCCTTTTCCACAATGAGCAGTTCTTC
medium-sized	TRBV7-3	TRBJ2-1	TRBD2	CASSRGTSGSSYNEQFF	TGTGCCAGCAGCCGAGGGACTAGCGGGAGCTCCTACAATGAGCAGTTCTTC
-	TRBV10-3	TRBJ2-3	TRBD2	CAISESGGGSTDTQYF	TGTGCCATCAGTGAGTCGGGCGGGGGGAGCACAGATACGCAGTATTTT
-	TRBV6-5	TRBJ2-5	-	CASSYSTGAKETQYF	TGTGCCAGCAGTTACTCGACCGGGGCTAAGGAGACCCAGTACTTC
-	TRBV2	TRBJ2-5	-	CASNGLPGETQYF	TGTGCCAGCAATGGCCTACCCGGAGAGACCCAGTACTTC
-	TRBV6-6	TRBJ1-2	TRBD1	CASSYSGTDYGYTF	TGTGCCAGCAGTTATTCCGGGACAGACTATGGCTACACCTTC
-	TRBV2	TRBJ2-7	-	CASSEVGASYEQYF	TGTGCCAGCAGTGAAGTAGGAGCATCCTACGAGCAGTACTTC
few	TRBV7-2	TRBJ2-2	-	CASSQGQTAVGELFF	TGTGCCAGCAGCCAGGGCCAAACTGCGGTCGGGGAGCTGTTTTTT
-	TRBV27	TRBJ1-2	TRBD1	CASSPADRTLIGYTF	TGTGCCAGCAGCCCTGCGGACAGGACCCTGATTGGCTACACCTTC
-	TRBV6-6	TRBJ2-5	-	CAASKRGRQETQYF	TGTGCCGCCAGCAAAAGAGGACGTCAAGAGACCCAGTACTTC
-	TRBV7-6	TRBJ2-7	-	CASSLLGSYEQYF	TGTGCCAGCAGCTTATTGGGGAGCTACGAGCAGTACTTC
-	TRBV12-5	TRBJ1-4	-	CASELIATNEKLFF	TGTGCTAGTGAACTAATCGCAACTAATGAAAAACTGTTTTTT
-	TRBV11-2	TRBJ2-7	TRBD1	CASSLVRGQGDNEQYF	TGTGCCAGCAGCTTAGTTCGTGGGCAGGGGGACAACGAGCAGTACTTC
few	TRBV9	TRBJ2-3	TRBD2	CASSVGSSGRTDTQYF	TGTGCCAGCAGCGTAGGGTCTAGCGGCCGCACAGATACGCAGTATTTT
-	TRBV7-2	TRBJ1-4	TRBD1	CASSFPGQGFSNEKLFF	TGTGCCAGCAGCTTCCCGGGACAGGGGTTCAGTAATGAAAAACTGTTTTTT
-	TRBV5-5	TRBJ1-5	-	CASSWTVSNQPQHF	TGTGCCAGCAGCTGGACAGTTAGCAATCAGCCCCAGCATTTT
-	TRBV14	TRBJ2-3	-	CASSQTGRTDTQYF	TGTGCCAGCAGCCAAACAGGGCGCACAGATACGCAGTATTTT
-	TRBV7-2	TRBJ2-5	TRBD2	CASSFGRLAKGTQYF	TGTGCCAGCAGCTTCGGTCGACTAGCTAAGGGGACCCAGTACTTC
few	TRBV27	TRBJ2-3	TRBD1	CASSTLTGVPDTQYF	TGTGCCAGCAGTACCCTGACAGGGGTCCCAGATACGCAGTATTTT
-	TRBV6-1	TRBJ2-1	-	CASSEPASGNEQFF	TGTGCCAGCAGTGAACCCGCCAGTGGGAATGAGCAGTTCTTC
-	TRBV19	TRBJ1-5	-	CASSWGELPQHF	TGTGCCAGTAGTTGGGGAGAGTTGCCCCAGCATTTT
few	TRBV28	TRBJ2-7	TRBD2	CASSSRGGKSYEQYF	TGTGCCAGCAGTTCCCGGGGAGGGAAATCCTACGAGCAGTACTTC
once	TRBV7-3	TRBJ2-5	TRBD2	CASRGTLAGEPLRETQYF	TGTGCCAGCAGGGGGACACTAGCGGGGGAACCCCTACGGGAGACCCAGTACTTC
-	TRBV5-3	TRBJ1-2	-	CATWDGYTF	TGTGCCACCTGGGATGGCTACACCTTC
-	TRBV9	TRBJ2-2	-	CASRSTVNTGELFF	TGTGCCAGCAGGAGCACAGTGAACACCGGGGAGCTGTTTTTT